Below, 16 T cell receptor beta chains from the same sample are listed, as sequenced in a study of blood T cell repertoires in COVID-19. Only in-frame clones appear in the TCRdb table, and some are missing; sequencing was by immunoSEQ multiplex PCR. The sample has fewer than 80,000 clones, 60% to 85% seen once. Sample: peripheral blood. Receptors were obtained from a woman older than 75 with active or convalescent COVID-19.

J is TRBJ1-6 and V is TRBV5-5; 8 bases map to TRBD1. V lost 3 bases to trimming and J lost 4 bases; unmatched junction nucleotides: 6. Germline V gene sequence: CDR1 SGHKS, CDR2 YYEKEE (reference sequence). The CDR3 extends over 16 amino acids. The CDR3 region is CASSSPRTGYNSPLHF. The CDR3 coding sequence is TGTGCCAGCAGCTCTCCCCGGACAGGGTATAATTCACCCCTCCACTTT.

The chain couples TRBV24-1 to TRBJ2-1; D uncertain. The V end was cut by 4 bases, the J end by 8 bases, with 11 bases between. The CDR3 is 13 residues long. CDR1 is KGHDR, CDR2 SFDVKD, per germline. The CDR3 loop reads CATSESRLHEQFF. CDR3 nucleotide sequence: TGTGCCACCAGTGAGTCCAGGTTGCATGAGCAGTTCTTC.

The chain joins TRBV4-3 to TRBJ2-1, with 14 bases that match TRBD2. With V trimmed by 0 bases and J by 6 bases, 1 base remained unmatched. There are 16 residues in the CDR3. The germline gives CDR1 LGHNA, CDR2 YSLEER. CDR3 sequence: CASSQEGLAGVNEQFF. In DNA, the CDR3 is TGCGCCAGCAGCCAAGAGGGACTAGCGGGAGTCAATGAGCAGTTCTTC.

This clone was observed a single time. The CDR3 loop is CASSTPRTPPVHTF. The CDR3 DNA sequence: TGTGCCAGCAGCACCCCTCGGACACCGCCTGTCCACACCTTC. This chain links TRBV9 with TRBJ1-2; possible D gene TRBD1, 5 bases. The CDR3 totals 14 residues. The germline V and J ends were trimmed by 4 bases and 12 bases, with 22 bases remaining between them. The germline CDR1 and CDR2 sequences are SGDLS and YYNGEE. The whole variable domain, filled in from reference TRBV9 and TRBJ1-2, reads DSGVTQTPKHLITATGQRVTLRCSPRSGDLSVYWYQQSLDQGLQFLIQYYNGEERAKGNILERFSAQQFPDLHSELNLSSLELGDSALYFCASSTPRTPPVHTFGSGTRLTVV.

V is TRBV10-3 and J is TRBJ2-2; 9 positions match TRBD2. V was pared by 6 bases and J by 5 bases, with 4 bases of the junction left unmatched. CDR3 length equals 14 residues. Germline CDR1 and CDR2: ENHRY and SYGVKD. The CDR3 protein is CAISRTSETGELFF. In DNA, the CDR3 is TGTGCCATCAGCCGGACTAGCGAGACCGGGGAGCTGTTTTTT.

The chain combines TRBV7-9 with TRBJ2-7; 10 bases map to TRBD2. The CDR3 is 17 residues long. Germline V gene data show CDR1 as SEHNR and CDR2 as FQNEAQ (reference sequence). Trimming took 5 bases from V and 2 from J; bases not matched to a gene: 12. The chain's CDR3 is CASSTQHGLAVTYEQYF. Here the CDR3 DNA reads TGTGCCAGCAGCACCCAACACGGACTAGCGGTTACCTACGAGCAGTACTTC.

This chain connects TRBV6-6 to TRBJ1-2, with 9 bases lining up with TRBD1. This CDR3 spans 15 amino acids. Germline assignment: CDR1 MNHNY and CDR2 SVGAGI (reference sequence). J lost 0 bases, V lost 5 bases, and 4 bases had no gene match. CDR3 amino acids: CASSETGGTNYGYTF. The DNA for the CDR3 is TGTGCCAGCAGTGAGACAGGGGGAACTAACTATGGCTACACCTTC.

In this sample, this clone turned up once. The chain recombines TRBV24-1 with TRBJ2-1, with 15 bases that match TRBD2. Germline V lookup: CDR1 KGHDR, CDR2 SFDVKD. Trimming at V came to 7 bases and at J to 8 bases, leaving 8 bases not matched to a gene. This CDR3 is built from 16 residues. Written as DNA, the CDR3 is TGTGCCACCAGACCACGGACTAGCGGGAGGGCGGATGAGCAGTTCTTC. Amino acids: CATRPRTSGRADEQFF.

CDR3 residues: CASSSRQGPNEQYF. The CDR3 region has the DNA TGTGCCAGTAGTTCACGACAGGGGCCCAACGAGCAGTACTTC. This chain links TRBV19 with TRBJ2-7; 8 bases match TRBD1. The CDR3 is 14 amino acids. Trimming took 5 bases from V and 5 from J; bases not matched to a gene: 8. The V gene's germline CDR1 is LNHDA and CDR2 SQIVND (reference sequence).

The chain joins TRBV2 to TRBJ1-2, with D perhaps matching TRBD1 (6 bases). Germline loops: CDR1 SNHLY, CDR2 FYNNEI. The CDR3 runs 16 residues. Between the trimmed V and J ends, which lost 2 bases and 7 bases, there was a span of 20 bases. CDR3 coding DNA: TGTGCCAGCAGTGAAAGTGGCCGACGTCACAGGGCTGGCTACACCTTC. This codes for CASSESGRRHRAGYTF. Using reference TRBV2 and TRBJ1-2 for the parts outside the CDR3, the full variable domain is EPEVTQTPSHQVTQMGQEVILRCVPISNHLYFYWYRQILGQKVEFLVSFYNNEISEKSEIFDDQFSVERPDGSNFTLKIRSTKLEDSAMYFCASSESGRRHRAGYTFGSGTRLTVV.

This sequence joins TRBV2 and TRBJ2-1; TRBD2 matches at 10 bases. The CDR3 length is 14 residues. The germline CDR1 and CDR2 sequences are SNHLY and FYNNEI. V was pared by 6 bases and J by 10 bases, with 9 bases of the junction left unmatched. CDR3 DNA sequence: TGTGCCAGCAGGGCTAGCGGGGGCCCCCCCGAGCAGTTCTTC. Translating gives CASRASGGPPEQFF.

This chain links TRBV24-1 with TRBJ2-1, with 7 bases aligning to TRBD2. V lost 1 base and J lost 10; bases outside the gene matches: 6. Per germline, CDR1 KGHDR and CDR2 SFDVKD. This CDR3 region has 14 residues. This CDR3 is CATSDLRAGVEQFF. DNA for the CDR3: TGTGCCACCAGTGATTTAAGGGCGGGAGTGGAGCAGTTCTTC.

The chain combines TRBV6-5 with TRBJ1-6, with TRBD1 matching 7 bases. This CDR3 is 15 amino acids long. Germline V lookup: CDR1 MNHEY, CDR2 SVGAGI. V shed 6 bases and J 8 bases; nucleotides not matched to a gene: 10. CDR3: CASRGGQVVYSPLHF. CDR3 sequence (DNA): TGTGCCAGCAGGGGCGGACAGGTGGTTTATTCACCCCTCCACTTT.

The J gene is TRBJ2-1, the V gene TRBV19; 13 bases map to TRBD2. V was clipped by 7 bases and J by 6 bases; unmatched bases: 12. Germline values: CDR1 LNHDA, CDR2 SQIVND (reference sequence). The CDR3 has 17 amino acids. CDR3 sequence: CASTSPRLAGGGNEQFF. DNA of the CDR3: TGTGCCAGTACCTCACCCCGACTAGCGGGAGGTGGCAATGAGCAGTTCTTC.

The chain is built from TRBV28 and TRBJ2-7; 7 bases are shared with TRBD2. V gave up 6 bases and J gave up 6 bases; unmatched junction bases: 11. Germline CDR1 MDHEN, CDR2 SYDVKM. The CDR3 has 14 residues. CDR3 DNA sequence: TGTGCCAGCAGGGTTGGGGGGGTCAGGGCCGAGCAGTACTTC. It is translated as CASRVGGVRAEQYF.

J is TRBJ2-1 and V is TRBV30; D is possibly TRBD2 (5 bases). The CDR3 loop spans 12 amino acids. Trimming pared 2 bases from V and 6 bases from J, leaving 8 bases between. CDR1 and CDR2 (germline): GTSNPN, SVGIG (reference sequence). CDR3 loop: CAWSKSGNEQFF. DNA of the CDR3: TGTGCCTGGAGTAAAAGCGGCAATGAGCAGTTCTTC. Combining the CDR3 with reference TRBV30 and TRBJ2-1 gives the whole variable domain SQTIHQWPATLVQPVGSPLSLECTVEGTSNPNLYWYRQAAGRGLQLLFYSVGIGQISSEVPQNLSASRPQDRQFILSSKKLLLSDSGFYLCAWSKSGNEQFFGPGTRLTVL.